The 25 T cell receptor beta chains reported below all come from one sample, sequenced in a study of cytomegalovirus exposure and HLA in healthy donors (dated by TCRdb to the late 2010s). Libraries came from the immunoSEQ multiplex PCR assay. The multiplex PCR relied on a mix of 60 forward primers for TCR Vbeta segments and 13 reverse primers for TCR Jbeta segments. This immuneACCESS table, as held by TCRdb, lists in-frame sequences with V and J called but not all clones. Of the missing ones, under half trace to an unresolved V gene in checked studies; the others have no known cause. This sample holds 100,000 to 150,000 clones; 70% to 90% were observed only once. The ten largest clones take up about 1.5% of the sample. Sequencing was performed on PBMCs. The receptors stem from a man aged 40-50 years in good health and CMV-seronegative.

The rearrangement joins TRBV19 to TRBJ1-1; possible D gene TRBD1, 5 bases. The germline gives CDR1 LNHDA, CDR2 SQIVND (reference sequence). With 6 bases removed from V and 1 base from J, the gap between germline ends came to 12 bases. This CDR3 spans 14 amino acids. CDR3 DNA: TGTGCCAGTAGGGAGGGGTCGAGGAACACTGAAGCTTTCTTT. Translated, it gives CASREGSRNTEAFF.

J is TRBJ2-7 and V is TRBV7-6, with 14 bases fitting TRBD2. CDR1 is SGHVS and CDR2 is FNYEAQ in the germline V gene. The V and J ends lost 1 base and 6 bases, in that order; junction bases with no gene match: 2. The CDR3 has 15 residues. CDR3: CASSLGGLAGAEQYF. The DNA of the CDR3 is TGTGCCAGCAGCTTAGGGGGACTAGCGGGAGCCGAGCAGTACTTC.

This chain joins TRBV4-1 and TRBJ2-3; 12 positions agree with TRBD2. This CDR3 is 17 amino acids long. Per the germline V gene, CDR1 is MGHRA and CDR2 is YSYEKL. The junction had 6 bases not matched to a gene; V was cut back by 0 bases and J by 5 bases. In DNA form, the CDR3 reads TGCGCCAGCAGCCAAGAGCTAGCGGGGGGGTCCGTAGATACGCAGTATTTT. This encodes CASSQELAGGSVDTQYF.

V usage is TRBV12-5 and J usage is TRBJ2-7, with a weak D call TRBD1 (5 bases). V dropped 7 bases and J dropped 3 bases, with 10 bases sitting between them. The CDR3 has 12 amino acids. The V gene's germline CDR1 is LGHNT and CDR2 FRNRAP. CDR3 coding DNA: TGTGCTAGTGCCACGGACAACTACGAGCAGTACTTC. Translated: CASATDNYEQYF.

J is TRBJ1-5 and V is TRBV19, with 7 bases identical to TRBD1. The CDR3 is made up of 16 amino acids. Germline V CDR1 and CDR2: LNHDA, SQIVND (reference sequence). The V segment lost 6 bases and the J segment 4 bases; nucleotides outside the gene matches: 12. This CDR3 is CASSPLRGTENQPQHF. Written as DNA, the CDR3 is TGTGCCAGTAGCCCCTTACGCGGGACAGAAAATCAGCCCCAGCATTTT.

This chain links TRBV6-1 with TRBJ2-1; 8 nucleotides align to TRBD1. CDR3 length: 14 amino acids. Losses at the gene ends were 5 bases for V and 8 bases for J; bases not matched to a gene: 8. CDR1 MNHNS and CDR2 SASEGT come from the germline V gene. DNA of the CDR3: TGTGCCAGCAGTCTAGGACAGGGTGGTTATGAGCAGTTCTTC. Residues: CASSLGQGGYEQFF.

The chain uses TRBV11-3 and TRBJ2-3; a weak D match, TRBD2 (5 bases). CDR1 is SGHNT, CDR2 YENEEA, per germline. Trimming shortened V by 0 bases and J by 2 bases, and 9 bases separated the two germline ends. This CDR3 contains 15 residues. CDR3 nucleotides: TGTGCCAGCAGCTTAGAAGCTAGCCCCACAGATACGCAGTATTTT. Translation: CASSLEASPTDTQYF.

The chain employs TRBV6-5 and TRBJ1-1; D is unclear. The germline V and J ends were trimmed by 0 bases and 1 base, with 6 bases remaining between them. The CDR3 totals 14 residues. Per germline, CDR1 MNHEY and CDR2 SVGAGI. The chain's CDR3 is CASSYSAANTEAFF. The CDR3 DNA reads TGTGCCAGCAGTTACTCTGCGGCGAACACTGAAGCTTTCTTT.

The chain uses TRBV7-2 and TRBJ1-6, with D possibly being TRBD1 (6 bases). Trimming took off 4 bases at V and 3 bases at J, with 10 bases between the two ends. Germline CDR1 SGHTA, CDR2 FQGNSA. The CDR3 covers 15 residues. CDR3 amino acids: CASSSFRGYNSPLHF. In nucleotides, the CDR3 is TGTGCCAGCAGCTCCTTCAGGGGCTATAATTCACCCCTCCACTTT. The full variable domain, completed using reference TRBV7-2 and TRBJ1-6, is GAGVSQSPSNKVTEKGKDVELRCDPISGHTALYWYRQSLGQGLEFLIYFQGNSAPDKSGLPSDRFSAERTGGSVSTLTIQRTQQEDSAVYLCASSSFRGYNSPLHFGNGTRLTVT.

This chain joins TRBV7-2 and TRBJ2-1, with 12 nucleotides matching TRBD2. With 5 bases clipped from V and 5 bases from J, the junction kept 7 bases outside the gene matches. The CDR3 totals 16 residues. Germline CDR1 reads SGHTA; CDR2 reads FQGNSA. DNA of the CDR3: TGTGCCAGCAGCCTAGGACTAGCGGGAAGCCACAATGAGCAGTTCTTC. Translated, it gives CASSLGLAGSHNEQFF.

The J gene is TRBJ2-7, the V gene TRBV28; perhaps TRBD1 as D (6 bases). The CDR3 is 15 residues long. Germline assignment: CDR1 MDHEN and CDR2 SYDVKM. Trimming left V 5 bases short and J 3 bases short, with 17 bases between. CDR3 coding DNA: TGTGCCAGCAGTCTAGTAACAGGGAAAGACTACGAGCAGTACTTC. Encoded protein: CASSLVTGKDYEQYF.

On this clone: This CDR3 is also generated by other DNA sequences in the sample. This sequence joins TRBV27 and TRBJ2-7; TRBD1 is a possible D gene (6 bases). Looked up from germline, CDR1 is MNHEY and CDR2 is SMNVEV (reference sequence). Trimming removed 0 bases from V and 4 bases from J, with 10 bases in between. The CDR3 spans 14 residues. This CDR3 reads CASSLSGRGYEQYF. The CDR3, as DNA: TGTGCCAGCAGTTTATCGGGCAGGGGATACGAGCAGTACTTC.

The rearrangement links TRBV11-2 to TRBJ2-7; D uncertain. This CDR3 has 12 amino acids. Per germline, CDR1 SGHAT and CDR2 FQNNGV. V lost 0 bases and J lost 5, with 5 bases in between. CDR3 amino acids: CASSLDSHEQYF. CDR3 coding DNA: TGTGCCAGCAGCTTAGATAGCCACGAGCAGTACTTC.

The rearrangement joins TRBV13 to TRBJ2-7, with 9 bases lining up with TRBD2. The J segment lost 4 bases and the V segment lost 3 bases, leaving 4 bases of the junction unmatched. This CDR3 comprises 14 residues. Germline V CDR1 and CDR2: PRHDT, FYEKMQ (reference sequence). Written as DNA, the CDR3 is TGTGCCAGCAGCTTTTATAGCGGGAGTTACGAGCAGTACTTC. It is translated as CASSFYSGSYEQYF.

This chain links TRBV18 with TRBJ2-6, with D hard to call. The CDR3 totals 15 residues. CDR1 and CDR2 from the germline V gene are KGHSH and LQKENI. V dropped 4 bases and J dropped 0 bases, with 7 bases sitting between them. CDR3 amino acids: CASSLEHSGANVLTF. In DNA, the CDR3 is TGTGCCAGCTCACTCGAACACTCTGGGGCCAACGTCCTGACTTTC.

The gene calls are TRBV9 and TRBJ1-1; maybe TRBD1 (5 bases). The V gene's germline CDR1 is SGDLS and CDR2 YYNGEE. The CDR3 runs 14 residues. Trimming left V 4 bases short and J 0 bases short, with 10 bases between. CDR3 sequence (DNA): TGTGCCAGCAGCAAGGGACTGCTGAACACTGAAGCTTTCTTT. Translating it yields CASSKGLLNTEAFF.

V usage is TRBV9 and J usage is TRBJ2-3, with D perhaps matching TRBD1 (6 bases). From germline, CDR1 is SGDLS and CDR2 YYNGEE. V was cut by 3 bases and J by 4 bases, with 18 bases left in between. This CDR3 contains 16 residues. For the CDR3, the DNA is TGTGCCAGCAGCGATGGGGATAGGGGGTTCGCAGATACGCAGTATTTT. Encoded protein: CASSDGDRGFADTQYF.

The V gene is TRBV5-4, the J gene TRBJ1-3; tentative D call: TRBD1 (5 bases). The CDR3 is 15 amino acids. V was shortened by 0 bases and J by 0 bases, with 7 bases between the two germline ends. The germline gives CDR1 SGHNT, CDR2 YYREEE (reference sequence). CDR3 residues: CASSLAGHSGNTIYF. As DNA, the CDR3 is TGTGCCAGCAGCTTGGCCGGACACTCTGGAAACACCATATATTTT.

As DNA, the CDR3 is TGTGCCAGCAGCTTGACTACAGGGGGCGCTGGCTATGGCTACACCTTC. Its protein product is CASSLTTGGAGYGYTF. The rearrangement uses TRBV5-6 and TRBJ1-2; 9 nucleotides line up with TRBD1. The CDR3 contains 16 residues. Looked up from germline, CDR1 is SGHDT and CDR2 is YYEEEE. Trimming at V came to 1 base and at J to 4 bases, leaving 8 bases not matched to a gene.

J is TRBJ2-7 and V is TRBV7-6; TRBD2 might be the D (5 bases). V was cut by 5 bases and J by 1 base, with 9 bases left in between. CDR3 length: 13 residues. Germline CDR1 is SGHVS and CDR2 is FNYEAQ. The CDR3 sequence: CASSVGDSYEQYF. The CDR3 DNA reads TGTGCCAGCAGCGTCGGGGATTCCTACGAGCAGTACTTC.

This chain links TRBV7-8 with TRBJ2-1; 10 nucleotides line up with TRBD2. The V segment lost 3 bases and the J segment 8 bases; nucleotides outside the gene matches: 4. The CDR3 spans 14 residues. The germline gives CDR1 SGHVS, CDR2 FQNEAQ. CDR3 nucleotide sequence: TGTGCCAGCAGCTTTAGCGGGGGGCGGGATGAGCAGTTCTTC. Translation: CASSFSGGRDEQFF.

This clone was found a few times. The CDR3: CASSLFGTGAGNTIYF. In DNA form, the CDR3 reads TGTGCCAGCAGCTTATTCGGGACAGGGGCTGGAAACACCATATATTTT. The V call is TRBV7-8, the J call TRBJ1-3, with 10 bases identical to TRBD1. Germline CDR1 SGHVS, CDR2 FQNEAQ. The trim removed 2 bases at V and 2 bases at J, leaving 3 bases unmatched. This CDR3 contains 16 residues. The full variable domain, completed using reference TRBV7-8 and TRBJ1-3, is GAGVSQSPRYKVAKRGQDVALRCDPISGHVSLFWYQQALGQGPEFLTYFQNEAQLDKSGLPSDRFFAERPEGSVSTLKIQRTQQEDSAVYLCASSLFGTGAGNTIYFGEGSWLTVV.

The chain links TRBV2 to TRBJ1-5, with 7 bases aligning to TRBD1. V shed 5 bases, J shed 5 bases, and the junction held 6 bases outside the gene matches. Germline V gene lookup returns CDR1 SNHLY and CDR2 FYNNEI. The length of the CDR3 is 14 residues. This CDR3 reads CASSHDRVDQPQHF. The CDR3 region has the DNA TGTGCCAGCAGTCACGACAGGGTGGATCAGCCCCAGCATTTT.

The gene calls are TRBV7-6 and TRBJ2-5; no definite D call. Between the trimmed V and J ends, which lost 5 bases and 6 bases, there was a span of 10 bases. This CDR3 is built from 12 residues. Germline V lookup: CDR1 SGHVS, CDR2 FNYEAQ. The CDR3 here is CASSLREKTQYF. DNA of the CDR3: TGTGCCAGCAGCCTTCGCGAGAAGACCCAGTACTTC.

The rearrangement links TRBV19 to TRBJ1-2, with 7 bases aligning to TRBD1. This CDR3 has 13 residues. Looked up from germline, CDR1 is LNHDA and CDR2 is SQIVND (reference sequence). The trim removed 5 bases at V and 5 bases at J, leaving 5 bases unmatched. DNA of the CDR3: TGTGCCAGTAGTGTGGACAGGCTGTATGGCTACACCTTC. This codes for CASSVDRLYGYTF.